The 2 T cell receptor beta chains listed next were all sequenced from one sample in a study of CD8 T cells in ankylosing spondylitis. In TCRdb, the 5' RACE reads were re-called with MiXCR into one record per CDR3 protein. Seen here are a few hundred thousand distinct CDR3 sequences, 10% observed once, and the top ten hold about a fifth. The material sequenced was blood, either unsorted or a sorted T cell fraction (not recorded which). The receptors come from a male donor with ankylosing spondylitis or in good health (not recorded which).

At least ten counts were recorded for this clonotype. The rearrangement links TRBV12-3 or TRBV12-4 to TRBJ2-3; D is undetermined. Trimming removed 6 bases at V and 2 bases at J, with 18 bases between. The CDR3 consists of 16 residues. CDR3 DNA: TGTGCCAGCAGCCCTCATAGAGTGTCCAACACAGATACGCAGTATTTT. Its protein product is CASSPHRVSNTDTQYF.

This clonotype was counted only a few times. The CDR3 loop is CASSQASLNTEAFF. The CDR3 region has the DNA TGTGCCAGCAGCCAAGCGAGTTTGAACACTGAAGCTTTCTTT. The chain has TRBV3-1 and TRBJ1-1; D call uncertain. The length of the CDR3 is 14 residues. V was shortened by 1 base and J by 0 bases, with 6 bases between the two germline ends. Germline V gene lookup returns CDR1 LGHDT and CDR2 YNNKEL (reference sequence).